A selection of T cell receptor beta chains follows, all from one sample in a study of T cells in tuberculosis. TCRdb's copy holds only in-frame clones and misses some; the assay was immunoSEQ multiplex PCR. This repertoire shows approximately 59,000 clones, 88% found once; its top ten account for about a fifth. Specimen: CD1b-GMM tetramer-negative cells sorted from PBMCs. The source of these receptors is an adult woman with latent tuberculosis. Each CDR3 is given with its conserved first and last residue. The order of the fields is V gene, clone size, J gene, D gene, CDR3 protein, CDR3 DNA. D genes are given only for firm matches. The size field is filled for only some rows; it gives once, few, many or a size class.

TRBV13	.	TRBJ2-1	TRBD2	CASSWRGGLSNEQFF	TGTGCCAGCAGCTGGCGGGGGGGCTTGTCCAATGAGCAGTTCTTC
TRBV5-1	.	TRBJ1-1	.	CASSRTVNTEAFF	TGCGCCAGCAGCAGGACAGTGAACACTGAAGCTTTCTTT
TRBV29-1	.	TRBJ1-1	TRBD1	CSVERTGPEAFF	TGCAGCGTTGAACGGACAGGTCCTGAAGCTTTCTTT
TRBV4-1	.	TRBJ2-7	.	CASSQDSRYEQYF	TGCGCCAGCAGCCAAGATTCGCGATACGAGCAGTACTTC
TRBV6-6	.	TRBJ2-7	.	CASRSSLASYEQYF	TGTGCCAGCCGCTCCTCCCTAGCTTCCTACGAGCAGTACTTC
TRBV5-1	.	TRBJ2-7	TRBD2	CASSLAGLGFYEQYF	TGCGCCAGCAGCTTGGCCGGACTAGGTTTCTACGAGCAGTACTTC
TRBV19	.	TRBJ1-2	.	CASSIGLTELYGYTF	TGTGCCAGTAGTATAGGTTTGACAGAACTCTATGGCTACACCTTC
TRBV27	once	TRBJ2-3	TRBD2	CASSLAPGLAGDVNTQYF	TGTGCCAGCAGTTTAGCTCCAGGACTAGCGGGAGACGTTAATACGCAGTATTTT
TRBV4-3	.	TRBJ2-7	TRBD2	CASSQDLAGVYEQYF	TGCGCCAGCAGCCAAGATCTAGCGGGAGTTTACGAGCAGTACTTC
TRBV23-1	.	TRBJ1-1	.	CASSQRQANTEAFF	TGCGCCAGCAGTCAAAGACAGGCGAACACTGAAGCTTTCTTT
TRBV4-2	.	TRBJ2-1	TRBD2	CASSQVWLAGVYNEQFF	TGTGCCAGCAGCCAAGTCTGGCTAGCGGGGGTGTACAATGAGCAGTTCTTC
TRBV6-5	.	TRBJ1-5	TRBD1	CASSYSGTGIQPQHF	TGTGCCAGCAGTTACTCCGGGACAGGGATCCAGCCCCAGCATTTT
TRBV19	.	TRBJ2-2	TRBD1	CASHLKVWDRHTGELFF	TGTGCCAGTCACCTAAAGGTCTGGGACAGACACACCGGGGAGCTGTTTTTT
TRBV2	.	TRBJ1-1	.	CASSEALQGTHNTEAFF	TGTGCCAGCAGTGAAGCGCTTCAAGGGACACATAACACTGAAGCTTTCTTT
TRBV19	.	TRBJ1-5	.	CASRGREGQPQHF	TGTGCCAGTAGAGGCAGGGAGGGCCAGCCCCAGCATTTT
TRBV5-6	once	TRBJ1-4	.	CASSLRGVNEKLFF	TGTGCCAGCAGCTTACGGGGTGTAAATGAAAAACTGTTTTTT
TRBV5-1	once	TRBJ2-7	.	CASRPRTLTYEQYF	TGCGCCAGCAGACCGAGGACTCTTACCTACGAGCAGTACTTC
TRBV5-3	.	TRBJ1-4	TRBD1	CARSSNRGRNEKLFF	TGTGCCAGAAGCTCCAACAGGGGGCGAAATGAAAAACTGTTTTTT
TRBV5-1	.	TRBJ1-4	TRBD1	CASSYGQGWEKLFF	TGCGCCAGCAGCTACGGACAGGGATGGGAAAAACTGTTTTTT
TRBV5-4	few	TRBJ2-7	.	CASSPGTTSREQYF	TGTGCCAGCAGTCCCGGGACAACTTCTCGGGAGCAGTACTTC
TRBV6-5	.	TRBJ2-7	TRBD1	CASSSTFGTGYEQYF	TGTGCCAGCAGCTCTACCTTCGGGACAGGTTACGAGCAGTACTTC
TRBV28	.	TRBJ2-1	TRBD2	CASGRLADAEDGLPFF	TGTGCCAGCGGGCGCCTAGCGGATGCCGAGGATGGCCTCCCGTTCTTC
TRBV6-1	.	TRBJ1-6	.	CASMATARPNSPLHF	TGTGCCAGCATGGCGACAGCTCGGCCCAATTCACCCCTCCACTTT
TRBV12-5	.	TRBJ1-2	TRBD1	CASGLRAGGNYGYTF	TGTGCTAGTGGTTTGCGGGCAGGGGGCAACTATGGCTACACCTTC
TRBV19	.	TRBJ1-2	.	CASSFSPARAGIYGYTF	TGTGCCAGTAGTTTTTCCCCCGCGAGGGCCGGCATCTATGGCTACACCTTC
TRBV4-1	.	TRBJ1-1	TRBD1	CASSLRDSFTTEAFF	TGCGCCAGCAGCCTCCGGGACAGTTTTACCACTGAAGCTTTCTTT
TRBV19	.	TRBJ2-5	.	CASSQAGRETQYF	TGTGCCAGTAGTCAGGCAGGGCGGGAGACCCAGTACTTC
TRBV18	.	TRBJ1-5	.	CASSPHWEFNSNQPQHF	TGTGCCAGCTCACCTCATTGGGAGTTCAATAGCAATCAGCCCCAGCATTTT
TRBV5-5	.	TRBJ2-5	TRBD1	CASSLVPTGGQETQYF	TGTGCCAGCAGCTTGGTCCCAACAGGGGGCCAAGAGACCCAGTACTTC
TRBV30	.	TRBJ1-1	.	CAWSLTENTEAFF	TGTGCCTGGAGTCTGACTGAGAACACTGAAGCTTTCTTT
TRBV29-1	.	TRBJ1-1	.	CSVDRGNTEAFF	TGCAGCGTTGACAGGGGGAACACTGAAGCTTTCTTT
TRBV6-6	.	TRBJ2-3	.	CASSKSGQTRTDTQYF	TGTGCCAGCAGTAAGTCCGGACAGACCCGCACAGATACGCAGTATTTT
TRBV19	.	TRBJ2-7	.	CASSSQKNYEQYF	TGTGCCAGTAGTTCCCAGAAGAACTACGAGCAGTACTTC
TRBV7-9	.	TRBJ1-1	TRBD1	CASSSTGTANTEAFF	TGTGCCAGCAGCTCCACCGGGACAGCGAACACTGAAGCTTTCTTT
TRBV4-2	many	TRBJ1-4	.	CASSQGRWEKLFF	TGTGCCAGCAGCCAAGGGCGGTGGGAAAAACTGTTTTTT
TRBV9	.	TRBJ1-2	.	CASGGSHGYTF	TGTGCCAGCGGGGGGTCGCATGGCTACACCTTC
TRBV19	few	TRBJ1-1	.	CASSSTGRTETFF	TGTGCCAGTAGTTCCACAGGGAGAACTGAAACTTTCTTT
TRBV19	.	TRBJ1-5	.	CASSTRVSPQHF	TGTGCCAGTAGTACCAGGGTTTCGCCCCAGCATTTT
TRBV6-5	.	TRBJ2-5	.	CASSQTPLGTQYF	TGTGCCAGCAGTCAAACGCCTCTAGGGACCCAGTACTTC
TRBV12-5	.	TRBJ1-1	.	CASGLPSTMAFF	TGTGCTAGTGGCCTACCGTCGACAATGGCTTTCTTT
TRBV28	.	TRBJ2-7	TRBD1	CASSSVGQGAMEQYF	TGTGCCAGCAGTTCCGTGGGGCAGGGGGCGATGGAGCAGTACTTC
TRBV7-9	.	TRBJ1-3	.	CASSSGTGNTIYF	TGTGCCAGCAGCTCCGGGACAGGAAACACCATATATTTT
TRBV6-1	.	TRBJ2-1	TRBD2	CASSTSGGYNEQFF	TGTGCCAGCAGTACTAGCGGGGGCTACAATGAGCAGTTCTTC
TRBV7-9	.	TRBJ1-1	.	CASSGAEAKAFF	TGTGCCAGCAGCGGCGCGGAGGCTAAAGCTTTCTTT
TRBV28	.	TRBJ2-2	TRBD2	CASSLIREGNTGELFF	TGTGCCAGCAGTTTAATCAGGGAGGGGAACACCGGGGAGCTGTTTTTT
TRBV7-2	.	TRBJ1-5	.	CASSHLQGPQHF	TGTGCCAGCAGCCATCTTCAGGGGCCCCAGCATTTT
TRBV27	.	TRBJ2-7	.	CASSLSAQDYEQYF	TGTGCCAGCAGTTTATCCGCGCAGGACTACGAGCAGTACTTC
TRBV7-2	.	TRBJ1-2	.	CASSLYLQGQGYGYTF	TGTGCCAGCAGCTTATACCTCCAGGGGCAAGGCTATGGCTACACCTTC
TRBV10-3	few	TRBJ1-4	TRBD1	CASRQGGSEKLFF	TGTGCCAGCAGACAGGGGGGGAGTGAAAAACTGTTTTTT
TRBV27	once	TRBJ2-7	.	CASSLLRGVGEQYF	TGTGCCAGCAGTTTATTGCGGGGTGTGGGAGAGCAGTACTTC
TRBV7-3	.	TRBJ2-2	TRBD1	CASSSDRLNTGELFF	TGTGCCAGCAGCTCGGACAGGCTTAACACCGGGGAGCTGTTTTTT
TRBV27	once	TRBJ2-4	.	CASSLYPTSSAKNIQYF	TGTGCCAGCAGTTTATATCCCACATCCTCAGCCAAAAACATTCAGTACTTC
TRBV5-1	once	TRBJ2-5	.	CASSLADYGETQYF	TGCGCCAGCAGCTTGGCCGACTACGGGGAGACCCAGTACTTC
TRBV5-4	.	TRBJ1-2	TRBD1	CASSLDRVGDYGYTF	TGTGCCAGCAGCCTCGACAGGGTAGGCGACTATGGCTACACCTTC
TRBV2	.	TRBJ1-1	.	CASSGGEDTEAFF	TGTGCCAGTAGTGGAGGGGAGGACACTGAAGCTTTCTTT
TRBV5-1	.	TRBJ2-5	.	CASSLGGGVQETQYF	TGCGCCAGCAGCTTGGGTGGAGGGGTCCAAGAGACCCAGTACTTC
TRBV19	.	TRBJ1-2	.	CASSSGLSNYGYTF	TGTGCCAGTAGTTCGGGACTCTCAAACTATGGCTACACCTTC
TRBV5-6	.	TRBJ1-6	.	CASSLRGPRSPLHF	TGTGCCAGCAGTCTCAGGGGCCCGCGGTCACCCCTCCACTTT
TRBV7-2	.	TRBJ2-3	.	CASSLTGGPPDTQYF	TGTGCCAGCAGCTTAACCGGGGGGCCGCCAGATACGCAGTATTTT
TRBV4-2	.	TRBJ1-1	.	CASSQDTGRNTEAFF	TGTGCCAGCAGCCAAGATACAGGGAGGAACACTGAAGCTTTCTTT